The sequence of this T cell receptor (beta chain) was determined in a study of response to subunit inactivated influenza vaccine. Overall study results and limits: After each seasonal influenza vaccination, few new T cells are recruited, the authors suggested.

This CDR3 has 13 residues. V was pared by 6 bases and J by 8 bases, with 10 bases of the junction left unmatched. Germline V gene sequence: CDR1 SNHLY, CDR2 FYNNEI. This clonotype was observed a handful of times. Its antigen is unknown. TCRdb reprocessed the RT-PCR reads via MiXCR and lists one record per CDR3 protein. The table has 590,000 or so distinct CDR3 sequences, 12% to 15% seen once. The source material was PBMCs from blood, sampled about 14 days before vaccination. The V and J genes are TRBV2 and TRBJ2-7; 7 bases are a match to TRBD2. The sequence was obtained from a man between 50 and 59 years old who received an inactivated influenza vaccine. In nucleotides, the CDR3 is TGTGCCAGCAGAAGGGACTACCAAGTGAAGCAGTACTTC. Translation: CASRRDYQVKQYF.